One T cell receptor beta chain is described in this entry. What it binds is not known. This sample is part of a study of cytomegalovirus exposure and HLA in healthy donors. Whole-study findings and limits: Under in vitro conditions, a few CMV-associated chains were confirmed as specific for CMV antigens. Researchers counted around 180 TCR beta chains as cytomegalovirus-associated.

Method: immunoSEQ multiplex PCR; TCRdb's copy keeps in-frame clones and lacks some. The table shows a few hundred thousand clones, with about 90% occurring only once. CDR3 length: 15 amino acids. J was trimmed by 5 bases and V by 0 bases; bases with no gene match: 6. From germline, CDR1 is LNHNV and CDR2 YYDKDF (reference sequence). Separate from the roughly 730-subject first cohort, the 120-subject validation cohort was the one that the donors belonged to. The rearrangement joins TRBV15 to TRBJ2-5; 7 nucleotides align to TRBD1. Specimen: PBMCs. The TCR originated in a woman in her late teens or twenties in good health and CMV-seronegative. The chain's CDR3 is CATSRDAGGAETQYF. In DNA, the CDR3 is TGTGCCACCAGCAGAGATGCAGGGGGTGCGGAGACCCAGTACTTC.